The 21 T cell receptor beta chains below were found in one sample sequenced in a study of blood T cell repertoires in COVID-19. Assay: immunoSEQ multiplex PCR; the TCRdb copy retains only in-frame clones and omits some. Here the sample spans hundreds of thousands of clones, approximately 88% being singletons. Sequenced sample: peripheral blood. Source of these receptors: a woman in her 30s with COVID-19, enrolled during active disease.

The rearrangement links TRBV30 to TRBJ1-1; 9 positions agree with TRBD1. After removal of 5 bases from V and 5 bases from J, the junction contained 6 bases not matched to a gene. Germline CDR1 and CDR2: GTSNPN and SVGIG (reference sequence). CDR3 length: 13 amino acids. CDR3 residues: CAWWDRVRTEAFF. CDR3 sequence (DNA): TGTGCCTGGTGGGACAGGGTAAGGACTGAAGCTTTCTTT.

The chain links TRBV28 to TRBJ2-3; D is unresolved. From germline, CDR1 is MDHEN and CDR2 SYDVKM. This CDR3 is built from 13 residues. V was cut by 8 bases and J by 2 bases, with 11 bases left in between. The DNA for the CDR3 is TGTGCCAGCTCGCGACAATACACAGATACGCAGTATTTT. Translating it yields CASSRQYTDTQYF.

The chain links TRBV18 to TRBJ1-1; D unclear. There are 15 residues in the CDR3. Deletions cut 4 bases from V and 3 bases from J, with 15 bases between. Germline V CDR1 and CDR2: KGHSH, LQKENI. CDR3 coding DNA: TGTGCCAGCTCACAACGGGATGTTCGGGACACTGAAGCTTTCTTT. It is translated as CASSQRDVRDTEAFF. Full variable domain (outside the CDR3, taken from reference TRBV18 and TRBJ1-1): NAGVMQNPRHLVRRRGQEARLRCSPMKGHSHVYWYRQLPEEGLKFMVYLQKENIIDESGMPKERFSAEFPKEGPSILRIQQVVRGDSAAYFCASSQRDVRDTEAFFGQGTRLTVV.

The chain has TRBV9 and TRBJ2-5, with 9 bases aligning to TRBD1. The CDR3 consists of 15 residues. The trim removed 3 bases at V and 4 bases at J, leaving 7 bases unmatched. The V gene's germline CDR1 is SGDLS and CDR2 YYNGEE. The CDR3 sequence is CASSAGQGLGETQYF. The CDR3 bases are TGTGCCAGCAGCGCCGGACAGGGGCTGGGAGAGACCCAGTACTTC.

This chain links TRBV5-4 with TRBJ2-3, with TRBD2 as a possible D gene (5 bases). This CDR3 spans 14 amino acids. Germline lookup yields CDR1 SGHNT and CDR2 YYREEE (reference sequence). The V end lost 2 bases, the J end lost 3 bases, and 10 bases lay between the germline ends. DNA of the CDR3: TGTGCCAGCAGCTTAAACGGGATGACAGATACGCAGTATTTT. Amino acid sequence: CASSLNGMTDTQYF. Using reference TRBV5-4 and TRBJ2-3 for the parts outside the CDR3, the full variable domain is ETGVTQSPTHLIKTRGQQVTLRCSSQSGHNTVSWYQQALGQGPQFIFQYYREEENGRGNFPPRFSGLQFPNYSSELNVNALELDDSALYLCASSLNGMTDTQYFGPGTRLTVL.

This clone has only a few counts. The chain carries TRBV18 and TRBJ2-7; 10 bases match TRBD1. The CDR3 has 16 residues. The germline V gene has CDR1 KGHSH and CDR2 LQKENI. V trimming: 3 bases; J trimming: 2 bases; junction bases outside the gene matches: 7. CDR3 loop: CASSPSSGQGTYEQYV. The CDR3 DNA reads TGTGCCAGCTCACCTTCGTCGGGACAGGGGACCTACGAGCAGTACGTC.

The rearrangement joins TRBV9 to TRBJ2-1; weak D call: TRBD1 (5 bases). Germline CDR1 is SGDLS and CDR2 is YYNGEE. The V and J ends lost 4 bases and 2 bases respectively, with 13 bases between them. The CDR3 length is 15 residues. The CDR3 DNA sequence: TGTGCCAGCAGCCAAGCAGGGTTACCCTACAATGAGCAGTTCTTC. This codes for CASSQAGLPYNEQFF.

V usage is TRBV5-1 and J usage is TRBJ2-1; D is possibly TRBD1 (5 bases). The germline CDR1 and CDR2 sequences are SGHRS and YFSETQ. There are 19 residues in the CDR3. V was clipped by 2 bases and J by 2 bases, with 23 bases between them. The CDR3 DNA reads TGCGCCAGCAGCTTTGGGCGGATGCGTCAGGGTGAGACCTACAATGAGCAGTTCTTC. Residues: CASSFGRMRQGETYNEQFF.

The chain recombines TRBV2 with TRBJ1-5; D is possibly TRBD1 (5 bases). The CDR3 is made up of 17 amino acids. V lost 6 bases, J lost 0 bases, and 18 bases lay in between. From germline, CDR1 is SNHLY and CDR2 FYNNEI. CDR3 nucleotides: TGTGCCAGCAGAGGGAGGAGGGGTTTAGGTAGCAATCAGCCCCAGCATTTT. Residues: CASRGRRGLGSNQPQHF.

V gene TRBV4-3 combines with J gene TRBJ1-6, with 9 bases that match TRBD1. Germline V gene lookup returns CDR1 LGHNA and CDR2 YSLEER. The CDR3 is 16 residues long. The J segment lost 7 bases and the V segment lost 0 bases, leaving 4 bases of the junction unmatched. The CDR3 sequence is CASSQDGTGRNSPLHF. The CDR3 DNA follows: TGCGCCAGCAGCCAAGACGGGACAGGGAGGAATTCACCCCTCCACTTT.

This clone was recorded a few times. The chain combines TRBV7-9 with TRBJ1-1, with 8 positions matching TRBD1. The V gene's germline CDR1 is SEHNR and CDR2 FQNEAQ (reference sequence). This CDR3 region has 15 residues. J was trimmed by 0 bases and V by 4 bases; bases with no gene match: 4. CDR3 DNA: TGTGCCAGCAGCTGGGGACAGGCGATGAACACTGAAGCTTTCTTT. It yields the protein CASSWGQAMNTEAFF.

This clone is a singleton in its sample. The CDR3 region is CASSSSRGQGVGQPQHF. DNA for the CDR3: TGTGCCAGCAGCTCCTCTAGGGGACAGGGGGTAGGGCAGCCCCAGCATTTT. J is TRBJ1-5 and V is TRBV7-2, with 11 bases fitting TRBD1. The CDR3 has 17 amino acids. Trimming at V came to 4 bases and at J to 7 bases, leaving 12 bases not matched to a gene. Per the germline V gene, CDR1 is SGHTA and CDR2 is FQGNSA.

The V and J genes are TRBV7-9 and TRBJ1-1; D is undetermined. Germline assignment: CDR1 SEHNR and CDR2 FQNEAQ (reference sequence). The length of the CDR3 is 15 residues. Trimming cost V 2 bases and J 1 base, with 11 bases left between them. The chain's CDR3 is CASSLRGEKNTEAFF. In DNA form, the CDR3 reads TGTGCCAGCAGCTTACGAGGAGAAAAGAACACTGAAGCTTTCTTT.

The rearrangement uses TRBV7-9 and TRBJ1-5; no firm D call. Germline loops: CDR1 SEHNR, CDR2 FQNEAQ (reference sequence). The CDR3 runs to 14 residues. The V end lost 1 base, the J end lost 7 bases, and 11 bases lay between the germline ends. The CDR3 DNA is TGTGCCAGCAGCTTAGAGAGGGCGGGGCAGCCCCAGCATTTT. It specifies CASSLERAGQPQHF. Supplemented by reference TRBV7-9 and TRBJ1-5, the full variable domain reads DTGVSQNPRHKITKRGQNVTFRCDPISEHNRLYWYRQTLGQGPEFLTYFQNEAQLEKSRLLSDRFSAERPKGSFSTLEIQRTEQGDSAMYLCASSLERAGQPQHFGDGTRLSIL.

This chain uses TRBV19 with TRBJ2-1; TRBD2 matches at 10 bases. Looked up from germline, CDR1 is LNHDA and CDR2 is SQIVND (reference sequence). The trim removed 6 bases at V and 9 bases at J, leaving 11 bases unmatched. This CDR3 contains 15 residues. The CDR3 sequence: CASSLIAGGRGEQFF. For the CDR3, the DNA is TGTGCCAGTAGCCTAATAGCGGGGGGCAGGGGTGAGCAGTTCTTC.

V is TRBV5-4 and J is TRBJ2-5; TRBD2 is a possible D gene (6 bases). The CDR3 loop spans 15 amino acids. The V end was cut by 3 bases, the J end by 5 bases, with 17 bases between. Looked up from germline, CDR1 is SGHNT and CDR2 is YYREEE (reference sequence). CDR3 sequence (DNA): TGTGCCAGCAGCTGGACGCGGGACTTATTGGAGACCCAGTACTTC. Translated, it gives CASSWTRDLLETQYF.

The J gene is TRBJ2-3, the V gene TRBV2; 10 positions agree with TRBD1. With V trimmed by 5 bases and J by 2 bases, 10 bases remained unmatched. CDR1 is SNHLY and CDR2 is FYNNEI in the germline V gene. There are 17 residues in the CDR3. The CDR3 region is CASSSSRTGGHTDTQYF. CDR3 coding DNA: TGTGCCAGCAGTTCCTCAAGGACAGGGGGACACACAGATACGCAGTATTTT.

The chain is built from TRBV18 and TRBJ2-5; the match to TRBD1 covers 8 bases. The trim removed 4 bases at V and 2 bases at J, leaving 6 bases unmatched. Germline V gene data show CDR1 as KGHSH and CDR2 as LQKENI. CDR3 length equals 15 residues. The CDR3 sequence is CASSLGQGNQETQYF. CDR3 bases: TGTGCCAGCTCACTCGGACAGGGCAATCAAGAGACCCAGTACTTC. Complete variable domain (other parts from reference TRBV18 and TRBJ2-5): NAGVMQNPRHLVRRRGQEARLRCSPMKGHSHVYWYRQLPEEGLKFMVYLQKENIIDESGMPKERFSAEFPKEGPSILRIQQVVRGDSAAYFCASSLGQGNQETQYFGPGTRLLVL.

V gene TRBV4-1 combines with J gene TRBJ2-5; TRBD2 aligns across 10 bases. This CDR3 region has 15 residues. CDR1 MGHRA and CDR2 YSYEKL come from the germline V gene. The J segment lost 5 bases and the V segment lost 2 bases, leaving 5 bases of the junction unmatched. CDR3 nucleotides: TGCGCCAGCAGCCAACCAGCGGGGGGGCCTGAGACCCAGTACTTC. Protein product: CASSQPAGGPETQYF.

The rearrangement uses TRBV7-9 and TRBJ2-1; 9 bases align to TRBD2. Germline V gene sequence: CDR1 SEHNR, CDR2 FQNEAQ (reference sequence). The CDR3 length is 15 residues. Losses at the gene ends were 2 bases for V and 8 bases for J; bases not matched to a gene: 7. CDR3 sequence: CASSLLAGGLDEQFF. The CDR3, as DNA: TGTGCCAGCAGCTTACTCGCGGGGGGGCTCGATGAGCAGTTCTTC.

The CDR3 spells CASTGTVSYEQYF. CDR3 nucleotide sequence: TGTGCCAGCACCGGGACAGTCTCCTACGAGCAGTACTTC. This chain connects TRBV18 to TRBJ2-7, with 7 nucleotides matching TRBD1. With 8 bases clipped from V and 0 bases from J, the junction kept 4 bases outside the gene matches. CDR1 is KGHSH and CDR2 is LQKENI in the germline V gene. The CDR3 covers 13 residues.